Below, one T cell receptor beta chain is given with its context. Germline lookup yields CDR1 LNHDA and CDR2 SQIVND (reference sequence). V lost 6 bases and J lost 9; bases outside the gene matches: 8. The CDR3 runs 15 residues. Method: immunoSEQ multiplex PCR; TCRdb's copy keeps in-frame clones and lacks some. The sample lists 120,000 or so clones, around 87% occurring once. This sample is part of a study of control samples from healthy donors and cancer patients. The receptor was isolated from a man between 60 and 75 years old in good health. The rearrangement links TRBV19 to TRBJ1-6, with TRBD1 matching 10 bases. Sequencing used blood. This chain's CDR3 is CASRADRGLSSPLHF. Here the CDR3 DNA reads TGTGCCAGTAGGGCTGACAGGGGGCTAAGTTCACCCCTCCACTTT.